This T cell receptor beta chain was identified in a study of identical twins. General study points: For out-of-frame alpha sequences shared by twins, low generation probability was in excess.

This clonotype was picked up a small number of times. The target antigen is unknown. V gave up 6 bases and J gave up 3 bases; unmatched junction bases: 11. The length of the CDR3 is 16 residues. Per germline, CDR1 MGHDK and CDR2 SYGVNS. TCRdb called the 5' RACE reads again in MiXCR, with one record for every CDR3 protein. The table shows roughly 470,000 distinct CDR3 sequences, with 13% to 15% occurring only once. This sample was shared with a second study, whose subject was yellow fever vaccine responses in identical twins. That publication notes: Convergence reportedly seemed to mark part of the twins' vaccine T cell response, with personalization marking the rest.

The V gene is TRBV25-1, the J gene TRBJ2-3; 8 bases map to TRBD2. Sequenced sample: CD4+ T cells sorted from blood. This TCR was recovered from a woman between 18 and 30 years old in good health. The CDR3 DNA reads TGTGCCAGCAGCTCGACCCGGGGGGGCCATACAGATACGCAGTATTTT. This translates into CASSSTRGGHTDTQYF.